This TCR beta chain was obtained from a study of shared clonotypes between healthy human individuals. Overall study results and limits: Only blood was sampled; tissue repertoires likely differ.

The study ran the assay at deep level. The assay was immunoSEQ multiplex PCR, and TCRdb's table has in-frame clones only and misses some. The repertoire includes approximately 2,300,000 clones, 80% to 95% of them detected once, and approximately 0.41% sits in the top ten. Trimming stripped 1 base from V and 2 bases from J, with 8 bases between. Germline lookup yields CDR1 MDHEN and CDR2 SYDVKM. This CDR3 contains 14 residues. As regards this clone: Its specificity is unknown.

The chain combines TRBV28 with TRBJ1-2; D may be TRBD1 (6 bases). Sequencing was done on a sample of naive CD4+ T cells from PBMCs. This sample's subset: CD45RA+ positively selected. The TCR was taken from a man younger than 30 in good health. Some clones in this sample may be carry-over from other donors' samples. DNA of the CDR3: TGTGCCAGCAGTTTATTCGGGGGCAACTATGGCTACACCTTC. It is translated as CASSLFGGNYGYTF.